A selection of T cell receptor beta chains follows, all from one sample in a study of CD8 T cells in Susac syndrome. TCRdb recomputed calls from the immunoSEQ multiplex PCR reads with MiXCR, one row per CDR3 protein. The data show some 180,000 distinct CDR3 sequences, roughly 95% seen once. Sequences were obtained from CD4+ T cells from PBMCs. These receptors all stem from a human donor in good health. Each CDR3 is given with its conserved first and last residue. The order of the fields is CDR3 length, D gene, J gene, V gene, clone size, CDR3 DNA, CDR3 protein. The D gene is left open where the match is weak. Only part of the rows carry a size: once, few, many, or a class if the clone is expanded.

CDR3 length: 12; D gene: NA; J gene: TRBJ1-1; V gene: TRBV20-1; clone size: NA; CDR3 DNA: TGCAGTGCTATTGGACGGATCACTGAAGCTTTCTTT; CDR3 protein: CSAIGRITEAFF
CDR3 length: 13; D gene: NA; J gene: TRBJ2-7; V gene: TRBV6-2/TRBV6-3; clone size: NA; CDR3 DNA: TGTGCCAGCAGTTATCAGGGGCTGGACGAGCAGTACTTC; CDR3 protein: CASSYQGLDEQYF
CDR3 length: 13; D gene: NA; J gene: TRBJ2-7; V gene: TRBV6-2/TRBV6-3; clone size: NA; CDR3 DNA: TGTGCCAGCAGTTTCGCGCGAGGCTACGAGCAGTACTTC; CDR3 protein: CASSFARGYEQYF
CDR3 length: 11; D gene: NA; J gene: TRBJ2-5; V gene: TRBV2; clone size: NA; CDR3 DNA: TGTGCCAGCAGTGAAAGGGAGGCCCAGTACTTC; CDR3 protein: CASSEREAQYF
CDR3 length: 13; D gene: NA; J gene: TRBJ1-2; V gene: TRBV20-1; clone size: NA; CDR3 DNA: TGCAGTGCTACAGCCCGGGCTTCCTATGGCTACACCTTC; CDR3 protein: CSATARASYGYTF
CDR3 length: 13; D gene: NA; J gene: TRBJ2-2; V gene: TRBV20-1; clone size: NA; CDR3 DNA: TGCAGTGCGACGGAGGTGAACACCGGGGAGCTGTTTTTT; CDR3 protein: CSATEVNTGELFF
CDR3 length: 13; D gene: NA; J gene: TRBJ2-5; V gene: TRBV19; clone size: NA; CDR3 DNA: TGTGCCAGTAGTCGACGGAGCCAAGAGACCCAGTACTTC; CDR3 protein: CASSRRSQETQYF
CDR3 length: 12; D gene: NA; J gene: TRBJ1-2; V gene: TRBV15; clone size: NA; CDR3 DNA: TGTGCCACCAGCAGAGATCAGGGCATGCACACCTTC; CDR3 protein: CATSRDQGMHTF
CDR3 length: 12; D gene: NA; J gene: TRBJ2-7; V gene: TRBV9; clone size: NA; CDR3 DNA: TGTGCCAGCAGCCGTGGACAGCCCACTCTGTACTTC; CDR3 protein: CASSRGQPTLYF
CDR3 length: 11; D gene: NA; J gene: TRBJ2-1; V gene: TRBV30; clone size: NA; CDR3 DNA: TGTGCCTGGACTGGGAGTAATGAGCAGTTCTTC; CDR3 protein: CAWTGSNEQFF
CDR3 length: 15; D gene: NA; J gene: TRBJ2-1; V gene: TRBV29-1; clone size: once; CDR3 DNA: TGCAGCGGCGGGGACCGGGGAGGCCTCTACAATGAGCAGTTCTTC; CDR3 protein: CSGGDRGGLYNEQFF
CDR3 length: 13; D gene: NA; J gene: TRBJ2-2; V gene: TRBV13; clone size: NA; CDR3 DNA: TGTGCCAGCAGCTTATCCCGACCCAGTGAGCTGTTTTTT; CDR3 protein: CASSLSRPSELFF
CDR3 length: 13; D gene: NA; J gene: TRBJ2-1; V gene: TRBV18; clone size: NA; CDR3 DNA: TGTGCCAGCCACTCGGGGTCCTACAATGAGCAGTTCTTC; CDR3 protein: CASHSGSYNEQFF
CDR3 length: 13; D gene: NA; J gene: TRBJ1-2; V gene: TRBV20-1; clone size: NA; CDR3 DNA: TGCAGTGCTAGACCCGGACAAAGCTATGGCTACACCTTC; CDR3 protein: CSARPGQSYGYTF
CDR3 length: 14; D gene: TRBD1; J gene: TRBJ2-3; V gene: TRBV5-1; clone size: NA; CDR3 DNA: TGCGCCAGCAGCACGGGACAGAGCACAGATACGCAGTATTTT; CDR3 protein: CASSTGQSTDTQYF
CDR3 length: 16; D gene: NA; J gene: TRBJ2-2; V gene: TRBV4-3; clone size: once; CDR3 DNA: TGCGCCAGCAGCCTAGCATCCCTACACCCCACCGGGGAGCTGTTTTTT; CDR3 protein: CASSLASLHPTGELFF
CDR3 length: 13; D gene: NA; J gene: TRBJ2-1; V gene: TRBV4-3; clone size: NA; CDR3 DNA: TGCGCCAGCAGGGGGGTAGGGTACAATGAGCAGTTCTTC; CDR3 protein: CASRGVGYNEQFF
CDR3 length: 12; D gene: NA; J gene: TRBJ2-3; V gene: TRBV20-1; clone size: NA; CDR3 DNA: TGCAGTGCTCAACGTAGCACAGATACGCAGTATTTT; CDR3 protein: CSAQRSTDTQYF
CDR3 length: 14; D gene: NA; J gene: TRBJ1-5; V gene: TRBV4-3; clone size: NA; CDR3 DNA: TGCGCCAGCAGCCAAAGGGTGATCAATCAGCCCCAGCATTTT; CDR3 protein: CASSQRVINQPQHF
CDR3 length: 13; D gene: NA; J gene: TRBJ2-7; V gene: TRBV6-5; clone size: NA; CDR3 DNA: TGTGCCAGTAGTAAGGGGGTAAACGGCGAGCAGTACTTC; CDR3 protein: CASSKGVNGEQYF
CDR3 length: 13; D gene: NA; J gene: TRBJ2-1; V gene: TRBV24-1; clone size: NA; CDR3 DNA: TGTGCCACCAGTGATTTGTGGCTAAATGAGCAGTTCTTC; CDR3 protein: CATSDLWLNEQFF
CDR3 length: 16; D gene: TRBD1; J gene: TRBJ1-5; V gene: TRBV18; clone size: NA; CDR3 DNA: TGTGCCAGCTCACCATTGGGACAGGGGAGCAATCAGCCCCAGCATTTT; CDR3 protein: CASSPLGQGSNQPQHF
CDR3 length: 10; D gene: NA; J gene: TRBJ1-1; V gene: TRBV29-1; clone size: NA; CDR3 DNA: TGCAGCGTTGAGGGTCCTGAAGCTTTCTTT; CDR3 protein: CSVEGPEAFF
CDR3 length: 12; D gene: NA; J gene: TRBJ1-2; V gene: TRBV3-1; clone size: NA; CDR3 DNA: TGTGCCAGCAGCCAAGTGAGGGGTGGCTACACCTTC; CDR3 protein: CASSQVRGGYTF
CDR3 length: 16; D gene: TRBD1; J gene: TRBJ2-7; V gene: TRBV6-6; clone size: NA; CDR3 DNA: TGTGCCAGCAGTTACTCGGAAGGGACAGGGTTAAACGAGCAGTACTTC; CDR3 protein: CASSYSEGTGLNEQYF
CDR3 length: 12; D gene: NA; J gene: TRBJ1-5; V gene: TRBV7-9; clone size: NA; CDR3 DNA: TGTGCCAGCAGCCGGAGTCGACAGCCCCAGCATTTT; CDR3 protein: CASSRSRQPQHF
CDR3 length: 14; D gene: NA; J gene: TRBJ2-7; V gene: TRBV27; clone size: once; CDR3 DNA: TGTGCCAGCAGTCTCTCCGGGACCACCCTGGAGCAGTACTTC; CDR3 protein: CASSLSGTTLEQYF
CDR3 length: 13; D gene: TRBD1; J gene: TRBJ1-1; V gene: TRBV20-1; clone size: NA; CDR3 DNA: TGCAGTGTGTTAGGGACAGTGGACACTGAAGCTTTCTTT; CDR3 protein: CSVLGTVDTEAFF
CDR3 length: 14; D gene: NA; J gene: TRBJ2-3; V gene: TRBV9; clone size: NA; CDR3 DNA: TGTGCCAGCAGCGTAGCCTTTCGCTGGGATACGCAGTATTTT; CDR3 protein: CASSVAFRWDTQYF
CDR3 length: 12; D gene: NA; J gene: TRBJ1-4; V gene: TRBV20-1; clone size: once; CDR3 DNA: TGCAGTGCCACTACAACTAATGAAAAACTGTTTTTT; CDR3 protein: CSATTTNEKLFF
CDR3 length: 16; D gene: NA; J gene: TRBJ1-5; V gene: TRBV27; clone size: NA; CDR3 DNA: TGTGCCAGCAGTTCACGACAGGACGTGAGCAATCAGCCCCAGCATTTT; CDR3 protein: CASSSRQDVSNQPQHF
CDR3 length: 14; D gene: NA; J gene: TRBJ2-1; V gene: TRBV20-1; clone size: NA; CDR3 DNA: TGCAGTGCTCAACACAGGGTTCGGAACAATGAGCAGTTCTTC; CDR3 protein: CSAQHRVRNNEQFF
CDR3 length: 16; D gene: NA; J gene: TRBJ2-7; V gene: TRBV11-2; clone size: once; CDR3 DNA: TGTGCCAGCAGCTTATTTTCCCGGGACCCACTCCACGAGCAGTACTTC; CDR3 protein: CASSLFSRDPLHEQYF
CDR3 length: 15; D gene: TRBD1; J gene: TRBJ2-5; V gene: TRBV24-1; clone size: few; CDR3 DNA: TGTGCCACCAGTGATGCAGGACAGGGGCGAGAGACCCAGTACTTC; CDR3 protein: CATSDAGQGRETQYF
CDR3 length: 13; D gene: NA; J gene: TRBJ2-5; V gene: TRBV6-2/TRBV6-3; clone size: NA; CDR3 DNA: TGTGCCAGCAGTCCCCAGGGCCGGGAGACCCAGTACTTC; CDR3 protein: CASSPQGRETQYF
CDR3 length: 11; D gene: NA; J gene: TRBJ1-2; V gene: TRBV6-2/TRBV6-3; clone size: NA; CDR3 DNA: TGTGCCAGCAGTTTGGTCTATGGCTACACCTTC; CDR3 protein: CASSLVYGYTF
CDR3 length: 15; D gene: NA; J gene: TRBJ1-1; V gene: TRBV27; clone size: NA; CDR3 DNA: TGTGCCAGCAGTTCCCTAAGGCCCTTGGCAACTGAAGCTTTCTTT; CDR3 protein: CASSSLRPLATEAFF
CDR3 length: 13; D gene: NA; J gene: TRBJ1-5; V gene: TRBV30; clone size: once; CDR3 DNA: TGTGCCTGGAGTCCTGGGGCTGAGCAGCCCCAGCATTTT; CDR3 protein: CAWSPGAEQPQHF
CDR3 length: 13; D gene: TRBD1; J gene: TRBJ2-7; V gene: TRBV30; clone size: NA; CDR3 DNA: TGTGCCTGGAGGAACAGGGGGTATTACGAGCAGTACTTC; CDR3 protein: CAWRNRGYYEQYF
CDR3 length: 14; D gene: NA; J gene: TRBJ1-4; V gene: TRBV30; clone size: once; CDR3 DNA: TGTGCCTGGAGGAGGACTGTAACTAATGAAAAACTGTTTTTT; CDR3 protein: CAWRRTVTNEKLFF
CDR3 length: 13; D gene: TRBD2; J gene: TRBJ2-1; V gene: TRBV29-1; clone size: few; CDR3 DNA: TGCAGCGTGCTGACTAGCGGTTACAATGAGCAGTTCTTC; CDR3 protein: CSVLTSGYNEQFF
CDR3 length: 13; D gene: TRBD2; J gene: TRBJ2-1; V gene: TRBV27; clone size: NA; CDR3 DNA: TGTGCCAGCAGTTCTCTACTAGCGGGAGAGCAGTTCTTC; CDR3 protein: CASSSLLAGEQFF
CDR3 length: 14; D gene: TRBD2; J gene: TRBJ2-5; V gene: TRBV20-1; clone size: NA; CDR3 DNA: TGCAGTGCTAGCAGACTAGCGGGAGTGGAGACCCAGTACTTC; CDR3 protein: CSASRLAGVETQYF
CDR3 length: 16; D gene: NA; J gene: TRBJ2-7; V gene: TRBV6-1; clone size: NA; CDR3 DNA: TGTGCCAGCAGTGAAAATCTGGTACTGGACTCCTACGAGCAGTACTTC; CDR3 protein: CASSENLVLDSYEQYF
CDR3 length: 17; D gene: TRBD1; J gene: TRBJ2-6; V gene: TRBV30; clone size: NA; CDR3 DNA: TGTGCCTGGAGTCTTGGGACAGGGAGTACTGGGGCCAACGTCCTGACTTTC; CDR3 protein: CAWSLGTGSTGANVLTF
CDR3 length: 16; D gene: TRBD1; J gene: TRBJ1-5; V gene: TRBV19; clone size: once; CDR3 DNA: TGTGCCAGTAGTACGATAGGGGACAGGCGTAATCAGCCCCAGCATTTT; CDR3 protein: CASSTIGDRRNQPQHF
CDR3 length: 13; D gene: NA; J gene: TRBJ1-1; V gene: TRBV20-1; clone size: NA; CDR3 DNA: TGCAGTGCTGTGGGGAGGTTGGACACTGAAGCTTTCTTT; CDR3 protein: CSAVGRLDTEAFF
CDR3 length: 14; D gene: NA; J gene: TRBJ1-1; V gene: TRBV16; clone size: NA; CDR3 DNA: TGTGCCAGCAGCCAATTCGCGTCATCCACTGAAGCTTTCTTT; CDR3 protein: CASSQFASSTEAFF
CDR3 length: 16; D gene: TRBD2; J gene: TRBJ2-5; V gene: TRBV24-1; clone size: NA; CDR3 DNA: TGTGCCACCAGTGATCTCCGGCGGGAGGGTCGGGAGACCCAGTACTTC; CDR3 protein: CATSDLRREGRETQYF